The rows below give T cell receptor beta chains drawn from one sample of a study of T cell responses to AZD1222 COVID-19 vaccine. Sequenced by immunoSEQ multiplex PCR; TCRdb stores in-frame clones only, minus some. The sample contains 160,000 or so clones, 75% to 90% of which appear only once. The sample was peripheral blood, taken 28 days after the second AZD1222 dose. The receptors derive from an adult who received the AZD1222 COVID-19 vaccine. CDR3s include the opening cysteine and the closing phenylalanine or tryptophan. The D gene is left open where the match is weak. Expanded clones get a size class; other rows say once, few or many, or leave the size out.

d_call clone_size j_call v_call cdr3_nt cdr3_aa
. . TRBJ1-1 TRBV5-1 TGCGCCAGCAGCTTGTCCATGTTCACCGGGCAAGGAGGGACTGAAGCTTTCTTT CASSLSMFTGQGGTEAFF
TRBD2 . TRBJ2-2 TRBV7-9 TGTGCCAGCAGCTCCCCGGCGGGAGGGCTCACCGGGGAGCTGTTTTTT CASSSPAGGLTGELFF
TRBD1 . TRBJ1-2 TRBV7-2 TGTGCCAGCAGCCTGGGGACAGGGAACTATGGCTACACCTTC CASSLGTGNYGYTF
TRBD2 . TRBJ2-2 TRBV5-4 TGTGCCAGCAGCTTTTCTAGCGGGAGAATCACCGGGGAGCTGTTTTTT CASSFSSGRITGELFF
. . TRBJ2-1 TRBV21-1 TGTGCCAGCAGACCGGAGGGAAGGTATTACAATGAGCAGTTCTTC CASRPEGRYYNEQFF
. . TRBJ2-3 TRBV4-2 TGTGCCAGCAGCCAAGATCTTGCGACTAGGAGGCAGTATTTT CASSQDLATRRQYF
. . TRBJ2-1 TRBV19 TGTGCCAGTCTTAGTGGCTACAATGAGCAGTTCTTC CASLSGYNEQFF
TRBD1 . TRBJ2-1 TRBV3-1/TRBV3-2 TGTGCCAGCAGCCACACTCGGGGACAGGGGGTCAATGAGCAGTTCTTC CASSHTRGQGVNEQFF
. once TRBJ1-1 TRBV5-6 TGTGCCAGCAGCTTAAATTGGGGCACTGAAGCTTTCTTT CASSLNWGTEAFF
. many TRBJ2-7 TRBV9 TGTGCCAGCAGCGTAGAAGGGACTCTCACGTCCGAGCAGTACTTC CASSVEGTLTSEQYF
TRBD1 . TRBJ1-2 TRBV5-4 TGTGCCAGCAGCTTGCCGTCAGGGGGGGGCTACACCTTC CASSLPSGGGYTF
TRBD2 . TRBJ2-1 TRBV5-1 TGCGCCAGCAGCCCCGGGACTAGCGGGCTAGGTGAGCAGTTCTTC CASSPGTSGLGEQFF
TRBD1 . TRBJ1-3 TRBV13 TGTGCCAGCAGCGTACGACAGGGCAGATCGGGAGGAAACACCATATATTTT CASSVRQGRSGGNTIYF
. few TRBJ2-1 TRBV5-1 TGCGCCAGCAGAGCAGACAATGAGCAGTTCTTC CASRADNEQFF
. . TRBJ2-3 TRBV21-1 TGTGCCAGCAGCAGCGCACTAGCGGGAGGGGGGGTAGATACGCAGTATTTT CASSSALAGGGVDTQYF
TRBD1 . TRBJ1-3 TRBV5-6 TGTGCCAGCAGGCAGGGGGACAGGGCCGGAAACACCATATATTTT CASRQGDRAGNTIYF
TRBD1 . TRBJ1-2 TRBV6-5 TGTGCCAGCGTAGGACAGGGCCCCTATGGCTACACCTTC CASVGQGPYGYTF
. large TRBJ1-5 TRBV19 TGTGCCAGTAGTATCGGCGGGGACCCTCATCAGCCCCAGCATTTT CASSIGGDPHQPQHF
. . TRBJ2-7 TRBV5-1 TGCGCCAGCAGCCCGACACAGGGGACTTATTACGAGCAGTACTTC CASSPTQGTYYEQYF
. . TRBJ1-6 TRBV7-6 TGTGCCAGCAGCCCCCTCGACAGAAATAATTCACCCCTCCACTTT CASSPLDRNNSPLHF
TRBD2 . TRBJ2-1 TRBV7-2 TGTGCCAGCAGCTTAGTTGGTCCGGCTAGCGGGAACGATGAGCAGTTCTTC CASSLVGPASGNDEQFF
. . TRBJ2-2 TRBV18 TGTGCCAGCTCACCATTCTCCGGGGAGCTGTTTTTT CASSPFSGELFF
. . TRBJ2-2 TRBV7-2 TGTGCCAGCAGCTTAGTTGCCAGGGAGGGGGCCGGGGAGCTGTTTTTT CASSLVAREGAGELFF
. . TRBJ1-4 TRBV9 TGTGCCAGCAGCGTAGCTCCCAGGGCTGGAGAAAAACTGTTTTTT CASSVAPRAGEKLFF
. . TRBJ1-6 TRBV2 TGTGCCAGCAGTGTAGCTCAGGGGTGGTCACCCCTCCACTTT CASSVAQGWSPLHF
TRBD1 once TRBJ2-7 TRBV3-1/TRBV3-2 TGTGCCAGAAGGACAGGGGTAAGGACAGGCTACGAGCAGTACTTC CARRTGVRTGYEQYF
. . TRBJ1-2 TRBV28 TGTGCCAGCAGTTTACCAATGATAAACTATGGCTACACCTTC CASSLPMINYGYTF
TRBD1 . TRBJ2-7 TRBV24-1 TGTGCCACCAGTGATCCGGGACAGGGAGCCTACGAGCAGTACTTC CATSDPGQGAYEQYF
TRBD2 . TRBJ2-5 TRBV19 TGTGCCAGCCGGGGACTAGCGGGAGAAGAGACCCAGTACTTC CASRGLAGEETQYF
. few TRBJ1-6 TRBV28 TGTGCCAGCAGTACTGGTAGCTCCTATAATTCACCCCTCCACTTT CASSTGSSYNSPLHF
TRBD1 . TRBJ1-1 TRBV18 TGTGCCAGCTCACCAGCCTCAGAGGGGGCTTTGGGAACTGAAGCTTTCTTT CASSPASEGALGTEAFF
. few TRBJ1-1 TRBV7-9 TGTGCCAGCAGCTTTGGGAACACTGAAGCTTTCTTT CASSFGNTEAFF
. once TRBJ2-2 TRBV19 TGTGCCAGTAGGTTGCAGGGGACCGGGGAGCTGTTTTTT CASRLQGTGELFF
. . TRBJ2-1 TRBV27 TGTGCCAGCAGCAACTACAGGGCGATGGTGAATGAGCAGTTCTTC CASSNYRAMVNEQFF
TRBD2 . TRBJ2-1 TRBV10-1 TGCGCCAGCGAAACCGGGGCGGGAGTTTCTATTGAGCAGTTCTTC CASETGAGVSIEQFF
. once TRBJ1-2 TRBV6-5 TGTGCCAGCAGTTACTCGACCGCTAACTATGGCTACACCTTC CASSYSTANYGYTF
TRBD1 . TRBJ2-5 TRBV27 TGTGCCAGCAGTGACTCGGGACAGGGAAAAGAGACCCAGTACTTC CASSDSGQGKETQYF
TRBD2 . TRBJ2-2 TRBV7-3 TGTGCCAGCAGTCAGACTAGCGGGAGGACCGGGGAGCTGTTTTTT CASSQTSGRTGELFF
TRBD1 . TRBJ2-7 TRBV30 TGTGCCTGTGGACAGGGCGGGGAGCAGTACTTC CACGQGGEQYF
TRBD1 . TRBJ2-2 TRBV28 TGTGCCGTCCGACAGGGGCGGAACACCGGGGAGCTGTTTTTT CAVRQGRNTGELFF
TRBD1 . TRBJ2-7 TRBV7-2 TGTGCCAGCAGCTTAGCGAAGGGGGCTTCCTACGAGCAGTACTTC CASSLAKGASYEQYF
. . TRBJ1-2 TRBV28 TGTGCCAGCAGTCCTCCGGGGGTGAGTGGCTACACCTTC CASSPPGVSGYTF
TRBD1 . TRBJ1-1 TRBV3-1/TRBV3-2 TGTGCCAGCAGCCAAGGGACAGGGGCTGAAGCTTTCTTT CASSQGTGAEAFF
TRBD1 . TRBJ1-1 TRBV29-1 TGCAGCGTTGAACAGGGGGCCGGACTTAACACTGAAGCTTTCTTT CSVEQGAGLNTEAFF
TRBD2 . TRBJ2-1 TRBV5-4 TGTGCCAGCAGGAGGGCTAGCGGGAGTCTTGAGCAGTTCTTC CASRRASGSLEQFF
. once TRBJ2-2 TRBV21-1 . CASSKVASGTVGELFF
. . TRBJ1-1 TRBV28 TGTGCCAGCAGTTTAGTACAGGGACCCACTGAAGCTTTCTTT CASSLVQGPTEAFF
TRBD2 . TRBJ2-3 TRBV9 TGTGCCAGCAGCGTAACGGGTAGCGGGAGGATAGATACGCAGTATTTT CASSVTGSGRIDTQYF